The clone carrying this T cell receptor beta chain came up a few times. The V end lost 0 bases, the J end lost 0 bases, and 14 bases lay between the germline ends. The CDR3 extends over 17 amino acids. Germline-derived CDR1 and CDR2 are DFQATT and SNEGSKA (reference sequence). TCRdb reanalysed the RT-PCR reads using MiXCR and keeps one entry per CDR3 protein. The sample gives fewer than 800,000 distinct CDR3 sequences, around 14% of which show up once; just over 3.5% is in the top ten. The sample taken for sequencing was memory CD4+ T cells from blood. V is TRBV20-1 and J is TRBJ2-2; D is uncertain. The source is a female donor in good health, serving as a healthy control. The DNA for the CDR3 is TGCAGTGCTAGAGATTTTAGGAAACAGACGAACACCGGGGAGCTGTTTTTT. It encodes CSARDFRKQTNTGELFF.